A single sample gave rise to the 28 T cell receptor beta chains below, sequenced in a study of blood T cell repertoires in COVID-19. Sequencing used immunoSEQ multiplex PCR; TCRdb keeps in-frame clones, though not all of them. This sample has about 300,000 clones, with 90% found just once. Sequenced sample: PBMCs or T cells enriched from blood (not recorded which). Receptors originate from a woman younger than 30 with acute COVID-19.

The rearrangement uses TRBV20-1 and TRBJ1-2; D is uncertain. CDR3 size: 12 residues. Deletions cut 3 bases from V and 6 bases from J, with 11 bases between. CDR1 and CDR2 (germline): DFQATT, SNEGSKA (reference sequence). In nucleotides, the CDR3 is TGCAGTGCTAGTCAACAGTTCGATGGCTACACCTTC. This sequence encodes CSASQQFDGYTF.

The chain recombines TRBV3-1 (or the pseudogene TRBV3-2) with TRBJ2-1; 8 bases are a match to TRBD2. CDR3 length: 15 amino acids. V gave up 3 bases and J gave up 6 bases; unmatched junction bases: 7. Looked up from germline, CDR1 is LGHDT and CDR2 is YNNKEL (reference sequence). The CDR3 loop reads CASSHLAGRGNEQFF. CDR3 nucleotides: TGTGCCAGCAGCCACTTAGCGGGAAGGGGCAATGAGCAGTTCTTC.

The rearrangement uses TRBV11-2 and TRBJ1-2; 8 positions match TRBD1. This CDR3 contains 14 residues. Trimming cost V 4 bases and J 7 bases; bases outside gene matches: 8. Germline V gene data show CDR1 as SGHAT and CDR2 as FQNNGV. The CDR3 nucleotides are TGTGCCAGCAGCTACCATGACAGGGGAGGTGGCTACACCTTC. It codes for CASSYHDRGGGYTF. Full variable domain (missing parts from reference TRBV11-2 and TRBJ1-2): EAGVAQSPRYKIIEKRQSVAFWCNPISGHATLYWYQQILGQGPKLLIQFQNNGVVDDSQLPKDRFSAERLKGVDSTLKIQPAKLEDSAVYLCASSYHDRGGGYTFGSGTRLTVV.

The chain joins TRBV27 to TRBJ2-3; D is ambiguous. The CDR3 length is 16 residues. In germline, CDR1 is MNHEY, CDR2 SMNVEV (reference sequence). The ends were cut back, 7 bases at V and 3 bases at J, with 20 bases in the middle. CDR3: CASKLLGLQATDTQYF. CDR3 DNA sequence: TGTGCCAGCAAACTCTTAGGCCTTCAGGCAACAGATACGCAGTATTTT.

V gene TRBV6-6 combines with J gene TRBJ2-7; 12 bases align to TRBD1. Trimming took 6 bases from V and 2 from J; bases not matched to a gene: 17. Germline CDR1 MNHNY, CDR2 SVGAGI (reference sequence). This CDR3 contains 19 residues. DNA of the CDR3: TGTGCCAGCAGCTTTACCGGGACAGGGGGCATCTTAACCCCCTACGAGCAGTACTTC. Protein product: CASSFTGTGGILTPYEQYF.

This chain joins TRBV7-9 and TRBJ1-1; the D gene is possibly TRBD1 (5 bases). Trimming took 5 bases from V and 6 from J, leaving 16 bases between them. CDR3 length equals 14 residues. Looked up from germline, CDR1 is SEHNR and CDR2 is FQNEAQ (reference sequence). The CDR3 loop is CASSPMRGGAEAFF. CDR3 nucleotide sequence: TGTGCCAGCAGCCCTATGAGGGGCGGGGCTGAAGCTTTCTTT. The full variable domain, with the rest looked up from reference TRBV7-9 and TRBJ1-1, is DTGVSQNPRHKITKRGQNVTFRCDPISEHNRLYWYRQTLGQGPEFLTYFQNEAQLEKSRLLSDRFSAERPKGSFSTLEIQRTEQGDSAMYLCASSPMRGGAEAFFGQGTRLTVV.

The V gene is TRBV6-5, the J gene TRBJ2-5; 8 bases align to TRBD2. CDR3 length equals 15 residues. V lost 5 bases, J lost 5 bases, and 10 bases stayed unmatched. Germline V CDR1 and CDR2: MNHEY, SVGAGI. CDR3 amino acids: CASSTGGSGTETQYF. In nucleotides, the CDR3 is TGTGCCAGCAGTACCGGGGGTAGCGGGACTGAGACCCAGTACTTC.

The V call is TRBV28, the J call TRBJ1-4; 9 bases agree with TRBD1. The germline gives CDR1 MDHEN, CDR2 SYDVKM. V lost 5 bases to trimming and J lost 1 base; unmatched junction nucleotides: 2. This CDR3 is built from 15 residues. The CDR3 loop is CASSPDRGTNEKLFF. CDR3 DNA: TGTGCCAGCAGTCCGGACAGGGGAACTAATGAAAAACTGTTTTTT.

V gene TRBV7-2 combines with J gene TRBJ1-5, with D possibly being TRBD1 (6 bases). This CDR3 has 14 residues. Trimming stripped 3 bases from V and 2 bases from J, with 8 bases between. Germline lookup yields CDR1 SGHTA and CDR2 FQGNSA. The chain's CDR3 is CASSFTGRNQPQHF. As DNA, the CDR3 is TGTGCCAGCAGCTTTACAGGGCGCAATCAGCCCCAGCATTTT.

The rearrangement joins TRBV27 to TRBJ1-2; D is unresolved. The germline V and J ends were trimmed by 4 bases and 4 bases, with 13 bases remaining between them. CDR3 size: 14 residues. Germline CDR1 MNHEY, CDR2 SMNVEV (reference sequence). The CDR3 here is CASSSRGGTYGYTF. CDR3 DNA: TGTGCCAGCAGTTCCCGTGGAGGAACCTATGGCTACACCTTC.

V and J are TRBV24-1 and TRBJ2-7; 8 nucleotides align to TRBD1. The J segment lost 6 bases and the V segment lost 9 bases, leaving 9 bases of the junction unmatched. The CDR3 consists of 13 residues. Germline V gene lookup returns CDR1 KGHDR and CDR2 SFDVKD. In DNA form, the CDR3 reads TGTGCCACCTCTGAGGACAGGGTGGGCGAGCAGTACTTC. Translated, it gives CATSEDRVGEQYF.

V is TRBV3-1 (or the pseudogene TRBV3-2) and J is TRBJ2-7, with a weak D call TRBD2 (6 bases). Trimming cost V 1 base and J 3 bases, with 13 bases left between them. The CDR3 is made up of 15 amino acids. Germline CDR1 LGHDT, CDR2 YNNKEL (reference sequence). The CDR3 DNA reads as TGTGCCAGCAGCCAAGTACGTGGGAGGAACTACGAGCAGTACTTC. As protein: CASSQVRGRNYEQYF.

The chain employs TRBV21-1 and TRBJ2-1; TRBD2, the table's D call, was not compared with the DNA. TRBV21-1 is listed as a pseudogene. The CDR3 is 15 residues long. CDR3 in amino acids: CASSNGRDTYNEQFF. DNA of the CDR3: TGTGCCAGCAGCAACGGGAGGGACACCTACAATGAGCAGTTCTTC.

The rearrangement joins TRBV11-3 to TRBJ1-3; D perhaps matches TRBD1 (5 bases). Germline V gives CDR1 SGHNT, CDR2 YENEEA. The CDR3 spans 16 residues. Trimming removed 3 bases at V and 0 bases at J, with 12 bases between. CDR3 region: CASSFGTFSSGNTIYF. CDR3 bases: TGTGCCAGCAGCTTCGGGACTTTCAGCTCTGGAAACACCATATATTTT.

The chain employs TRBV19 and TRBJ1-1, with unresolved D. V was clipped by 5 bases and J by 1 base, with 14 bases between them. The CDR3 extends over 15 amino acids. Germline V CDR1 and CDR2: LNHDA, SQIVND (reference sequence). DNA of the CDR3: TGTGCCAGTAGTCGGAGCGAAGGTGGGAACACTGAAGCTTTCTTT. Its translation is CASSRSEGGNTEAFF. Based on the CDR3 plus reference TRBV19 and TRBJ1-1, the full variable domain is DGGITQSPKYLFRKEGQNVTLSCEQNLNHDAMYWYRQDPGQGLRLIYYSQIVNDFQKGDIAEGYSVSREKKESFPLTVTSAQKNPTAFYLCASSRSEGGNTEAFFGQGTRLTVV.

CDR3 region: CAISDRQIRGNQPQHF. The CDR3 region has the DNA TGTGCCATCAGTGACCGACAGATCCGGGGCAATCAGCCCCAGCATTTT. V gene TRBV10-3 combines with J gene TRBJ1-5; the D gene is possibly TRBD1 (5 bases). The V gene lost 3 bases and the J gene lost 2 bases, with 14 bases spanning the gap. Germline CDR1 and CDR2: ENHRY and SYGVKD. This CDR3 is built from 16 residues.

CDR3 loop: CASSIEGATATNYGYTF. The DNA for the CDR3 is TGTGCCAGTAGTATAGAGGGGGCAACCGCTACCAACTATGGCTACACCTTC. The V call is TRBV19, the J call TRBJ1-2, with D tentatively TRBD1 (6 bases). Between the trimmed V and J ends, which lost 0 bases and 2 bases, there was a span of 16 bases. CDR1 LNHDA and CDR2 SQIVND come from the germline V gene (reference sequence). This CDR3 is built from 17 residues.

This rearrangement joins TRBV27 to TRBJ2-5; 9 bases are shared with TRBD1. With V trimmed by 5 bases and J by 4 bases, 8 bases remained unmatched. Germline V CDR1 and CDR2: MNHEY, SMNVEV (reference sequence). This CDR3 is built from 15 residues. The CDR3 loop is CASSRGQGGLETQYF. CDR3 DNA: TGTGCCAGCAGTCGGGGACAGGGCGGGTTAGAGACCCAGTACTTC.

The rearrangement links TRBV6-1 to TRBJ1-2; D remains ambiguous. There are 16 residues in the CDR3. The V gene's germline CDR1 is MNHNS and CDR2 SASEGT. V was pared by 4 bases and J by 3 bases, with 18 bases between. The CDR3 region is CASSVGGSIFDYGYTF. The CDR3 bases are TGTGCCAGCAGTGTAGGCGGAAGCATATTCGACTATGGCTACACCTTC.

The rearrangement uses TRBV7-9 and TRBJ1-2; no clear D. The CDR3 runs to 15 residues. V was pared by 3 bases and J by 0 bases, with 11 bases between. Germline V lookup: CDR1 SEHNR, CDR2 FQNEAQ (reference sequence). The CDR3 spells CASSLGAVANYGYTF. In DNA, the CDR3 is TGTGCCAGCAGCTTGGGAGCCGTTGCTAACTATGGCTACACCTTC. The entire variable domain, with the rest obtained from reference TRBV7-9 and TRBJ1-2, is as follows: DTGVSQNPRHKITKRGQNVTFRCDPISEHNRLYWYRQTLGQGPEFLTYFQNEAQLEKSRLLSDRFSAERPKGSFSTLEIQRTEQGDSAMYLCASSLGAVANYGYTFGSGTRLTVV.

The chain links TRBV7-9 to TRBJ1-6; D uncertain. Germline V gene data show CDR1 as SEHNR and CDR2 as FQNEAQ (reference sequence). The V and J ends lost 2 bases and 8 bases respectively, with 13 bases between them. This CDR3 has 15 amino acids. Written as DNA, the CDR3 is TGTGCCAGCAGCTTAACGGCCTCCGGGGATTCACCCCTCCACTTT. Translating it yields CASSLTASGDSPLHF.

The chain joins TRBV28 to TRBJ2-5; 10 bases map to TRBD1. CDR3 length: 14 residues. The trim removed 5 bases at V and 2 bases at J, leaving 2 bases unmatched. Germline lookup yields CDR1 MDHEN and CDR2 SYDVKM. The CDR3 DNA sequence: TGTGCCAGCAGTCCGGACAGGGGGCAAGAGACCCAGTACTTC. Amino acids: CASSPDRGQETQYF.

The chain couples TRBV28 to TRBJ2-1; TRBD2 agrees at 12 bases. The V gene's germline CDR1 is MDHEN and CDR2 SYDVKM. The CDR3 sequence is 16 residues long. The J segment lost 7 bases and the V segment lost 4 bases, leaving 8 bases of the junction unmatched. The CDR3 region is CASSSTGLAGVNEQFF. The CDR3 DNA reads TGTGCCAGCAGTTCGACGGGACTAGCGGGCGTAAATGAGCAGTTCTTC.

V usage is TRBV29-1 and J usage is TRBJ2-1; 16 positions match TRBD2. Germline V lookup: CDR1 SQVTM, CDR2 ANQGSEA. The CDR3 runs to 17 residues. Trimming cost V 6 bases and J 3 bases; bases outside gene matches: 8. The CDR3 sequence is CSVEGLAGGPIYNEQFF. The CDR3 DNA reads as TGCAGCGTGGAGGGACTAGCGGGAGGGCCCATCTACAATGAGCAGTTCTTC.

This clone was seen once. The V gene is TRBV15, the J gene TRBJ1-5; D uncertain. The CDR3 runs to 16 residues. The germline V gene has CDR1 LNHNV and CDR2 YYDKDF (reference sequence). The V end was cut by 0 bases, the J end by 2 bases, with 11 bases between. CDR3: CATSRDATGGNQPQHF. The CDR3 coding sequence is TGTGCCACCAGCAGAGATGCGACTGGTGGCAATCAGCCCCAGCATTTT.

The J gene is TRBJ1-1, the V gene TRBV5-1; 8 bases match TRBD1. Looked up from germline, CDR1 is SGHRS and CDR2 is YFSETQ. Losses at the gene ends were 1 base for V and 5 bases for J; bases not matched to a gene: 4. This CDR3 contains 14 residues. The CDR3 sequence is CASSLQGAGTEAFF. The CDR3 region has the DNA TGCGCCAGCAGCTTGCAGGGGGCAGGGACTGAAGCTTTCTTT.

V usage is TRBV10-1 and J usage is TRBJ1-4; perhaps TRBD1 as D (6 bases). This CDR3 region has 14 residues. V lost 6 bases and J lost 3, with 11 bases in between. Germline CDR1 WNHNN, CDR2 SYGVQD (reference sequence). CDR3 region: CASSKGDANEKLFF. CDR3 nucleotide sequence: TGCGCCAGCAGCAAGGGGGACGCTAATGAAAAACTGTTTTTT.

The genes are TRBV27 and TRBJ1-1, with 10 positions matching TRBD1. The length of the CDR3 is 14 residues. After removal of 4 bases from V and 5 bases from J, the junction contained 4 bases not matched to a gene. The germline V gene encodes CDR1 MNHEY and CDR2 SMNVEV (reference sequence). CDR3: CASSWGTGVTEAFF. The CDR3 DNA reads TGTGCCAGCAGTTGGGGGACAGGGGTGACTGAAGCTTTCTTT.